Sequencing of this TCR beta chain was carried out in a study of blood T cell repertoires in COVID-19. About the study: Samples representing acute and convalescent COVID-19 were sourced from the United States, Italy and Spain. T cells, B-cell-depleted T cells, or PBMCs supplied cDNA or gDNA.

The CDR3 is 11 residues long. With 3 bases removed from V and 9 bases from J, the gap between germline ends came to 8 bases. Germline V lookup: CDR1 MGHRA, CDR2 YSYEKL. How the authors handled the data: Scientists estimated how many nucleated cells there were by amplifying reference gene primers. The table came from immunoSEQ multiplex PCR; TCRdb's copy has only in-frame clones and leaves some out. That table gives V, J and clone size, and the DNA gave D and trimming. Of 55,000 to 65,000 clones in the sample, 80% to 85% are singletons; the top ten hold roughly 12%. The V call is TRBV4-1, the J call TRBJ2-5, with D unresolved. The receptor comes from a human donor in a cohort sampled during active COVID-19. Sequenced input: peripheral blood. The CDR3 reads CASSQGLAQYF. The CDR3, as DNA: TGCGCCAGCAGCCAGGGCCTGGCCCAGTACTTC.